This T cell receptor beta chain was found in a study of shared clonotypes between healthy human individuals. Notes on the study in general: Clonotypes not shared had lower generation probabilities than those common to all four donors. Expectations were that clonotype sharing among donors would be affected by sequencing depth.

The naive CD8 subset, CD45RO-negative cells positively selected for CCR7, excluded terminally differentiated effector memory CD45RA+ cells. CDR1 and CDR2 from the germline V gene are MDHEN and SYDVKM. V lost 4 bases and J lost 11, with 11 bases in between. This CDR3 is 12 amino acids long. Samples underwent the assay at deep level. Roughly 210 ng DNA, around 30,000 T cell genomes, went into each sorted-subset replicate PCR. TCRdb's copy holds only in-frame clones and misses some; the assay was immunoSEQ multiplex PCR. The sample carries some 2,100,000 clones, just over 90% recorded once. Notes on this clone: What it binds is not known.

The sequencing input was naive CD8+ T cells from PBMCs. This rearrangement joins TRBV28 to TRBJ2-2; D remains unclear. This TCR was recovered from a young man in good health. Some clones in this sample may be carry-over from other donors' samples. CDR3 region: CASSSGSVELFF. CDR3 in DNA: TGTGCCAGCAGTTCCGGAAGTGTAGAGCTGTTTTTT.